Sequencing of this T cell receptor (beta chain) was carried out in a study of T cell responses to AZD1222 COVID-19 vaccine. Assay used: immunoSEQ multiplex PCR; TCRdb lists only in-frame clones, some missing. Of about 88,000 clones in the sample, 90% were seen once. This clone was counted a single time. CDR1 is MNHEY, CDR2 SMNVEV, per germline (reference sequence). The CDR3 spans 16 residues. The ends were cut back, 2 bases at V and 7 bases at J, with 15 bases in the middle. This TCR derives from an adult who received the AZD1222 COVID-19 vaccine. The chain is built from TRBV27 and TRBJ1-6; D unclear. The source material was peripheral blood, sampled 28 days after the second AZD1222 dose. For the CDR3, the DNA is TGTGCCAGCAGTTTAGCTGGATCAGCAGTCAATTCACCCCTCCACTTT. Translating it yields CASSLAGSAVNSPLHF.